The 4 T cell receptor beta chains reported below all come from one sample, sequenced in a study of Ad26.COV2.S vaccination and SARS-CoV-2 variants (dated by TCRdb to 2020 to 2023). The meaning of the sample's treatment or condition label: around 19 received Ad26.COV2.S at low or high dose, single or two shots; roughly five received placebo; per-sample allocation not given. Repertoires of vaccine and placebo recipients were sequenced from samples taken on day 63 after the first injection. Libraries were constructed by the immunoSEQ multiplex PCR assay. As stored in TCRdb, this immuneACCESS dataset retains in-frame rearrangements with V and J assigned. A fraction of the clones does not appear; measured against another copy, unresolved V genes explain less than half of the discrepancy, and the remainder lacks a known reason. This sample has about 680,000 clones in its table, and more than 70% of those were observed once. The top ten clones comprise nearly 1.5% of the sample.

This sample comprised peripheral blood, obtained in a trial of Ad26.COV2.S vaccine versus placebo. These receptors all stem from a person between 18 and 65 years old who received the Ad26.COV2.S COVID-19 vaccine or a placebo.

The chain employs TRBV7-6 and TRBJ2-7; no firm D call. V dropped 5 bases and J dropped 0 bases, with 14 bases sitting between them. This CDR3 is 15 amino acids long. Germline CDR1 is SGHVS and CDR2 is FNYEAQ. The CDR3 nucleotides read TGTGCCAGCAGCCAAATACCCTCCAGCTCCTACGAGCAGTACTTC. This sequence encodes CASSQIPSSSYEQYF.

This chain joins TRBV29-1 and TRBJ1-5; weak D call: TRBD1 (6 bases). This CDR3 is built from 14 residues. Per germline, CDR1 SQVTM and CDR2 ANQGSEA. The CDR3 sequence is CRGAGKPSNQPQHF. In DNA, the CDR3 is TGCAGGGGGGCCGGGAAACCCAGCAATCAGCCCCAGCATTTT. Filled out from reference TRBV29-1 and TRBJ1-5, the complete variable domain reads SAVISQKPSRDICQRGTSLTIQCQVDSQVTMMFWYRQQPGQSLTLIATANQGSEATYESGFVIDKFPISRPNLTFSTLTVSNMSPEDSSIYLCRGAGKPSNQPQHFGDGTRLSIL.

The chain recombines TRBV20-1 with TRBJ1-2; no clear D. The CDR3 runs 11 residues. The germline V gene encodes CDR1 DFQATT and CDR2 SNEGSKA (reference sequence). V shed 5 bases and J shed 4 bases, with 8 bases lying between them. The CDR3 nucleotides read TGCAGTGCTGGGTTAAGCTATGGCTACACCTTC. This sequence encodes CSAGLSYGYTF.

The chain has TRBV18 and TRBJ1-4; D not resolved. Per germline, CDR1 KGHSH and CDR2 LQKENI. Trimming took 2 bases from V and 8 from J, leaving 12 bases between them. The CDR3 contains 14 residues. The CDR3 region has the DNA TGTGCCAGCTCACCAGGCAAGGTTGGGGAAAAACTGTTTTTT. Its translation is CASSPGKVGEKLFF.